A selection of T cell receptor beta chains follows, all from one sample in a study of a mutant IDH1 vaccine in newly diagnosed glioma. TCRdb's table, derived via immunoSEQ multiplex PCR, lists solely in-frame clones and lacks some. In the table there are 58,000 or so clones, roughly 87% of which are singletons. Their antigens remain unidentified. Sequences were derived from PBMCs, sampled from a glioma patient whose treatment included an IDH1 peptide vaccine. Receptors were obtained from a woman between 50 and 59 years old with glioma. The CDR3 runs from the conserved cysteine through the conserved F or W. D genes are given only for firm matches.

j_call v_call d_call cdr3_aa cdr3_nt
TRBJ2-7 TRBV4-3 TRBD2 CASSQEGAGGLSYEQYF TGCGCCAGCAGCCAAGAGGGCGCGGGGGGCCTTTCCTACGAGCAGTACTTC
TRBJ2-4 TRBV14 TRBD2 CASSQVGLALDIQYF TGTGCCAGCAGCCAAGTTGGACTAGCCCTGGACATTCAGTACTTC
TRBJ2-1 TRBV27 . CASRREQAYNEQFF TGTGCCAGCAGAAGGGAACAGGCGTACAATGAGCAGTTCTTC
TRBJ1-1 TRBV6-5 . CASSSSRRGNTEAFF TGTGCCAGCAGTTCTAGCAGACGGGGGAACACTGAAGCTTTCTTT
TRBJ2-5 TRBV2 TRBD2 CASKMRGAWETQYF TGTGCCAGCAAGATGCGGGGGGCATGGGAGACCCAGTACTTC
TRBJ1-5 TRBV5-6 . CASSGDYSNQPQHF TGTGCCAGCAGCGGGGATTATAGCAATCAGCCCCAGCATTTT
TRBJ1-1 TRBV27 . CASSPIFGQFSTEAFF TGTGCCAGCAGTCCTATCTTTGGACAATTCTCCACTGAAGCTTTCTTT
TRBJ1-6 TRBV5-4 . CASSLGLDNSPLHF TGTGCCAGCAGCCTGGGACTGGATAATTCACCCCTCCACTTT
TRBJ1-1 TRBV5-6 . CASSLDGARTEAFF TGTGCCAGCAGCCTGGATGGGGCAAGGACTGAAGCTTTCTTT
TRBJ2-7 TRBV28 . CASSFTGRYEQYF TGTGCCAGCAGTTTCACAGGGAGGTACGAGCAGTACTTC
TRBJ1-5 TRBV27 . CASSFRIGAGQPQHF TGTGCCAGCAGTTTTCGTATAGGCGCCGGACAGCCCCAGCATTTT
TRBJ2-5 TRBV5-6 . CASSLTRRQETQYF TGTGCCAGCAGCCTTACTAGGAGGCAAGAGACCCAGTACTTC